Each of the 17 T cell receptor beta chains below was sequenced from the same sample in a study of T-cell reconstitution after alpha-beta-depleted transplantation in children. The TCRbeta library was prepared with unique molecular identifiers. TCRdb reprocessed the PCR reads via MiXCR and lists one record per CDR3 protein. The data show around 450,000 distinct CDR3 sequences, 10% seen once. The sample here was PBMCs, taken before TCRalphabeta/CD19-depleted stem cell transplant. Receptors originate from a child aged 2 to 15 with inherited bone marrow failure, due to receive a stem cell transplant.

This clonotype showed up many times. The CDR3 nucleotides read TGTGCCATCAGTGAGTCCCGACAGGGGGGGGAAAATGAGCAGTTCTTC. This encodes CAISESRQGGENEQFF. This chain links TRBV10-3 with TRBJ2-1; TRBD1 matches at 9 bases. The V gene end was trimmed by 0 bases and the J gene end by 7 bases; junction bases not matched to a gene: 7. Germline values: CDR1 ENHRY, CDR2 SYGVKD. CDR3 size: 16 residues.

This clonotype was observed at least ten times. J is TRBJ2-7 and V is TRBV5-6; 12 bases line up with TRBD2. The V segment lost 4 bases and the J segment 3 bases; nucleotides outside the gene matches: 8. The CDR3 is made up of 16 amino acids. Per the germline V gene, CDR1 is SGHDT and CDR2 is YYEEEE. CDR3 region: CASSGGLAGPFYEQYF. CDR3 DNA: TGTGCCAGCAGCGGGGGACTAGCGGGTCCCTTCTACGAGCAGTACTTC.

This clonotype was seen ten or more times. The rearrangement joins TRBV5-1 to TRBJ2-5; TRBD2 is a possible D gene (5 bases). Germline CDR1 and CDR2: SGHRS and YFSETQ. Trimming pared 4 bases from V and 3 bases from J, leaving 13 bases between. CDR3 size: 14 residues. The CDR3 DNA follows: TGCGCCAGCAGCGTCCAAGTGAGGGAAGAGACCCAGTACTTC. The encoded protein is CASSVQVREETQYF.

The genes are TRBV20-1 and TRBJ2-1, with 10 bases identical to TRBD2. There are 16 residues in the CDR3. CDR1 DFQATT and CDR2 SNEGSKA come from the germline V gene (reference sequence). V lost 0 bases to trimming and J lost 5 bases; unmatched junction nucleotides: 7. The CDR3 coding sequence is TGCAGTGCTAGAGATTGGGGACTAGCGATAGACAATGAGCAGTTCTTC. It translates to CSARDWGLAIDNEQFF.

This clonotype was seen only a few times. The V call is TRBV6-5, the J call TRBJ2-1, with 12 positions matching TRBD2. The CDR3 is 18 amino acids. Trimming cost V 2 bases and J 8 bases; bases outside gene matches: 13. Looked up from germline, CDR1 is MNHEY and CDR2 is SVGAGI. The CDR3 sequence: CASSYKGGLAGGPDEQFF. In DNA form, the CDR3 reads TGTGCCAGCAGTTACAAGGGGGGGCTAGCGGGAGGGCCGGATGAGCAGTTCTTC.

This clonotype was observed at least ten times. CDR3 amino acids: CASDRTLRGSQPQHF. Here the CDR3 DNA reads TGTGCCAGCGACCGCACACTCAGGGGGAGTCAGCCCCAGCATTTT. The gene calls are TRBV12-3 or TRBV12-4 and TRBJ1-5; 7 nucleotides match TRBD1. The CDR3 has 15 residues. Trimming at V came to 8 bases and at J to 6 bases, leaving 13 bases not matched to a gene.

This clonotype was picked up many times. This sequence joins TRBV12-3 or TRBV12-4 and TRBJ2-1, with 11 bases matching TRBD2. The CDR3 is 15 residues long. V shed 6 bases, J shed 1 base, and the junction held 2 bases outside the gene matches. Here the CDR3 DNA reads TGTGCCAGCAGGGCTAGCGGGAGGTCCTACAATGAGCAGTTCTTC. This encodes CASRASGRSYNEQFF.

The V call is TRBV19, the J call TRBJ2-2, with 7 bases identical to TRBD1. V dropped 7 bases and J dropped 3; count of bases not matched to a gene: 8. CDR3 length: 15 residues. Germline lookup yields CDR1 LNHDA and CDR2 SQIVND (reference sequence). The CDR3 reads CASTRDSPYTGELFF. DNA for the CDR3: TGTGCCAGTACCCGGGACAGTCCTTACACCGGGGAGCTGTTTTTT.

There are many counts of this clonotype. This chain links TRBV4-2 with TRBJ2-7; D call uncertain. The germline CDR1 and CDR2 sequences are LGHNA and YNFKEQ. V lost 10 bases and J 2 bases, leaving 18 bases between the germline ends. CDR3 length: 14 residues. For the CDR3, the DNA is TGTGCCACCTCTGCCCCCGGCAGGCCCTACGAGCAGTACTTC. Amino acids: CATSAPGRPYEQYF.

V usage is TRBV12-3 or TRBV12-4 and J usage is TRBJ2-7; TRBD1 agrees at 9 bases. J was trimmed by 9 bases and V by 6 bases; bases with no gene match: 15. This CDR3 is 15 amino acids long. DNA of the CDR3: TGTGCCAGCAGCCTTGGACAGGGGTGGAGACTACCGCAGTACTTC. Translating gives CASSLGQGWRLPQYF.

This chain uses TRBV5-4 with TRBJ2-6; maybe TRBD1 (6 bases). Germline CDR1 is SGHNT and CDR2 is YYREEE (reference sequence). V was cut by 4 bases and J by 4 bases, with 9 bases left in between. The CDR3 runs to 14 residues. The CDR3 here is CASSAGQGANVLTF. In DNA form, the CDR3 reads TGTGCCAGCAGCGCAGGACAGGGGGCCAACGTCCTGACTTTC.

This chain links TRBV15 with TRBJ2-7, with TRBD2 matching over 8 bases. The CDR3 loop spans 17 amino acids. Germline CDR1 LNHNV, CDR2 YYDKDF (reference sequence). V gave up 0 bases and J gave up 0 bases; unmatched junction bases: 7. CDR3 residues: CATSRDTTSAVSYEQYF. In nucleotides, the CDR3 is TGTGCCACCAGCAGAGATACGACTAGCGCTGTCTCCTACGAGCAGTACTTC.

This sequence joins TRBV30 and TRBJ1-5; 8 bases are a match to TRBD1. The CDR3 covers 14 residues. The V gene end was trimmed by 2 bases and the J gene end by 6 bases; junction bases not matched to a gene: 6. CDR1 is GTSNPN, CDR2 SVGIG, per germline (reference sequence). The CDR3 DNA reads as TGTGCCTGGAGTCAGGGGGCATTGGGTCAGCCCCAGCATTTT. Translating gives CAWSQGALGQPQHF.

CDR3 bases: TGTGCCAGCAGTTTACCGGGAACTTCCTATGGCTACACCTTC. It yields the protein CASSLPGTSYGYTF. The chain couples TRBV12-3 or TRBV12-4 to TRBJ1-2; D is unclear. There are 14 residues in the CDR3. V lost 2 bases, J lost 4 bases, and 11 bases lay in between.

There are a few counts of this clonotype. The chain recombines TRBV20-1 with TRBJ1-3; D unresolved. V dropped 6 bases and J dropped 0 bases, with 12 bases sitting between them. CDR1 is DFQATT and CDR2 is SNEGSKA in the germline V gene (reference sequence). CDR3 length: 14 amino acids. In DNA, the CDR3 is TGCAGTGCGTTAGTCACTCACTCTGGAAACACCATATATTTT. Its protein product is CSALVTHSGNTIYF.

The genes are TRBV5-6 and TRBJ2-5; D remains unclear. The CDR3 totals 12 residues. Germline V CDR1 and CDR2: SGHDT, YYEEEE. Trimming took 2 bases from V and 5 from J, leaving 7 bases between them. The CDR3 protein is CASSFESETQYF. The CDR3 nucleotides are TGTGCCAGCAGCTTTGAGTCCGAGACCCAGTACTTC.

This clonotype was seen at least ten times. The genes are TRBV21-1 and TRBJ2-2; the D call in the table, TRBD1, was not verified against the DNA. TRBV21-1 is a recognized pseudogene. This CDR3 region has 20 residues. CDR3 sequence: CASSKLVTGLFSANTGELFF. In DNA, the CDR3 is TGTGCCAGCAGCAAATTGGTGACAGGGTTATTCTCCGCGAACACCGGGGAGCTGTTTTTT.